This entry is about one T cell receptor beta chain. This receptor's antigen is unknown. Base qualities were left out, and no much larger clone turns up one base away. Using the deep immunoSEQ assay, TCR CDR3 regions were amplified from genomic DNA by multiplex PCR. Extracted genomic DNA from each cell subset was distributed evenly across all wells of several immunoSEQ 96-well plates, and each plate was treated as a replicate. Each replicate PCR for sorted subsets received approximately 220 ng genomic DNA, equal to about 30,000 T cell genomes. Purified libraries were quantified with a Qubit 3.0 fluorometer, sized on a Bioanalyzer 2100, and re-quantified with the KAPA Library Quantification kit. Every immunoSEQ 96-well plate was sequenced on a dedicated single-read 150-cycle Illumina NextSeq 550 flow cell. As for how the authors treated the data: The immunoSEQ output contained only junctional sequences without quality scores, so filtering could not match that applied to full-length reads. Sequences were annotated with PyIR, a Python wrapper for IgBLAST v1.9, using IMGT germline references to assign V/J genes and CDR3. Reads were removed for weak V/J assignments (E-value above 1e-6), missing CDR3, stop codons, out-of-frame junctions, or ambiguous translated residues. V3J clonotypes were defined as sequences sharing the same inferred V gene, J gene, and CDR3 amino acid sequence. Percentage overlap between repertoires was computed as shared unique clonotypes divided by the size of the smaller repertoire. RTK rarefaction, the Chao1 estimator, and Recon v2.1 estimates of unobserved clonotypes were used to assess repertoire richness. OLGA was used to compute generation probabilities for all TCRbeta clonotypes that the gDNA method yielded from a handful of donors. Sourced from immuneACCESS, this table was stored by TCRdb with only in-frame sequences that have V and J called. A share of the clones is absent; for the studies checked, an unresolved V gene accounts for under half, and the remainder has no known explanation. The DNA gave D and trimming, while V, J and clone size come from that table. Across this sample there are some 580,000 clones, with 95% to 98% seen only once. The ten largest clonotypes hold 0.3% of the sample.

These data come from a study of shared clonotypes between healthy human individuals (dated by TCRdb to 2018 to 2020). Background on the whole study: The cohort included three men and a couple of women between 18 and 49 years of age. For each donor, CD4 naive and CD4 memory were each run on three plates, CD8 naive on two plates, and CD8 memory on one plate. To estimate repertoire size and how much clonotype sharing occurs between individuals, the study deeply sequenced the blood TCR repertoires of five or six healthy adults. To increase sequencing depth and limit assay-specific biases, TCR repertoire library preparation and sequencing were carried out by different laboratories using diverse techniques. Leukapheresis yielded between about 0.94 and 9.5 billion PBMCs per donor. Broader findings and caveats from the paper: Rarefaction of sorted-subset datasets indicated incomplete sequencing despite the large sequencing depth. Estimated clonotype richness was generally larger for naive than for memory subsets. Based on pairwise subsampling, the degree of clonotype sharing among donors was expected to be affected by sequencing depth. Compared with non-shared clonotypes, clonotypes shared by all four sorted-subset donors had higher generation probabilities. Sampling was restricted to blood, and TCR repertoires in tissue are likely to differ from TCR repertoires in blood. Sharing across several donors was observed for roughly 5.4% of naive CD4, under 4% of naive CD8, over 2% of memory CD4, and about 0.4% of memory CD8 clonotypes. Because the study included a small number of donors, the genetic and exposure-history diversity represented was limited.

The cysteine opens and the phenylalanine closes a CDR3 of 16 amino acids. Just CDR3 DNA is preserved here, 48 bases in frame from base 1. The CDR1 and CDR2 encoded by the germline V gene (reference sequence) are SEHNR and FQNEAQ. Trimming costs V 5 bases and J 2 bases, and their ends lie 18 bases apart. CD8 naive samples were CD45RO-negative cells positively selected for CCR7, giving a CD45RA+CCR7+ population that excluded TemRA cells. The donors were healthy, HIV-negative adults who had no recently reported acute infections or vaccinations. Every donor was a Caucasian adult residing in Nashville, Tennessee, USA. After blood collection by leukapheresis, PBMCs were isolated using Ficoll-Histopaque density gradient centrifugation and then cryopreserved in the vapor phase of liquid nitrogen. Analytical flow cytometry was used to check the purity and quantity of each magnetically sorted T cell population. From each sorted fraction, genomic DNA was isolated and quantified by UV absorbance on a Nanodrop 2000c.

The material sequenced was naive CD8+ T cells sorted from blood. What this sample's cell subset or site label stands for: CD45RA+CCR7+. This receptor was taken from a man aged 25 to 40 in good health. Recombination connected TRBV7-9 to TRBJ2-5; the D segment could be TRBD2, given 5 matching bases. The DNA is as follows: TGTGCCAGCAGCCCAAGCGACGAGACTACACAAGAGACCCAGTACTTC. It translates to CASSPSDETTQETQYF.